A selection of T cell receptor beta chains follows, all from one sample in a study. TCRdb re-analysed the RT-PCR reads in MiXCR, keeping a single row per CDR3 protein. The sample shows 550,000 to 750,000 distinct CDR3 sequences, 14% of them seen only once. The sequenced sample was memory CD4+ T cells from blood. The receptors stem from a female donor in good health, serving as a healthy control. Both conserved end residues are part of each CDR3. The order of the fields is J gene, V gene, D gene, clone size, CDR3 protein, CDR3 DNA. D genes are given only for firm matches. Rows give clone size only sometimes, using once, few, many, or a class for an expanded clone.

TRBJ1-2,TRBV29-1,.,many,CSVEAQGSNYGYTF,TGCAGCGTTGAAGCTCAGGGATCTAACTATGGCTACACCTTC
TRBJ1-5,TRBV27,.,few,CASSFMSGDNQPQHF,TGTGCCAGCAGTTTTATGTCAGGGGATAATCAGCCCCAGCATTTT
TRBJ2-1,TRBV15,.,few,CATSRDSDEQFF,TGTGCCACCAGCAGAGATTCGGATGAGCAGTTCTTC
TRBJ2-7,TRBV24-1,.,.,CATSDKQGCSYEQYF,TGTGCCACCAGTGATAAGCAGGGGTGTTCCTACGAGCAGTACTTC
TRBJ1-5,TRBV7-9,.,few,CASSLDGFQPQHF,TGTGCCAGCAGCTTAGACGGGTTTCAGCCCCAGCATTTT
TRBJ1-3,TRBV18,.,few,CASSPPSRDNTIYF,TGTGCCAGCTCACCACCATCTCGAGACAACACCATATATTTT
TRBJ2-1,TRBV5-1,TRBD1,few,CASSWDRLNEQFF,TGCGCCAGCAGCTGGGACAGACTCAATGAGCAGTTCTTC
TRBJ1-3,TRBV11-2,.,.,CASSTDGLGNTIYF,TGTGCCAGCAGCACGGATGGACTCGGAAACACCATATATTTT
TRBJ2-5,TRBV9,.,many,CASSVEAVQETQYF,TGTGCCAGCAGCGTAGAGGCTGTACAAGAGACCCAGTACTTC
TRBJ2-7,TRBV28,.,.,CASSTPGGGGLSSYEQYF,TGTGCCAGCAGTACCCCCGGCGGAGGGGGCTTGAGCTCCTACGAGCAGTACTTC
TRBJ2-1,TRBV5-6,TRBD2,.,CASSLRGGRGNEQFF,TGTGCCAGCAGCTTGAGAGGCGGGAGGGGCAATGAGCAGTTCTTC
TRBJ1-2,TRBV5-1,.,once,CANPGGPGRGYTF,TGCGCCAACCCGGGGGGGCCGGGACGGGGCTACACCTTC
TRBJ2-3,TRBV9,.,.,CASSPGVPSHTQYF,TGTGCCAGCAGCCCGGGAGTCCCTTCGCATACGCAGTATTTT
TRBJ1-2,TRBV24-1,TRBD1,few,CATSEFRGNFYRYTF,TGTGCCACCAGTGAATTCAGGGGGAACTTCTATCGCTACACCTTC
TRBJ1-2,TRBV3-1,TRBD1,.,CASSQGTGGIGYGYTF,TGTGCCAGCAGCCAAGGGACAGGGGGAATAGGCTATGGCTACACCTTC
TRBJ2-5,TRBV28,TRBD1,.,CASSLYFHLGQGDQETQYF,TGTGCCAGCAGTCTTTACTTCCACCTGGGACAGGGGGACCAAGAGACCCAGTACTTC
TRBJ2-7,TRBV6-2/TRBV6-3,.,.,CASSYSMYEQYF,TGTGCCAGCAGTTACTCGATGTACGAGCAGTACTTC
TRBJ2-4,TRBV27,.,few,CASSPGPGSQPGRENIQYF,TGTGCCAGCAGTCCAGGACCCGGTTCCCAACCGGGCCGGGAAAACATTCAGTACTTC
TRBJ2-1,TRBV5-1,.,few,CASSYGVGGGDGEQFF,TGCGCCAGCAGCTACGGGGTAGGGGGGGGTGACGGTGAGCAGTTCTTC
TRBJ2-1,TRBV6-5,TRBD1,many,CASSSSRQGVNNEQFF,TGTGCCAGCAGTTCTTCACGACAGGGGGTAAACAATGAGCAGTTCTTC
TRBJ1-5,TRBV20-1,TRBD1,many,CSARVRQGGDNQPQHF,TGCAGTGCTAGGGTTAGACAGGGAGGTGACAATCAGCCCCAGCATTTT
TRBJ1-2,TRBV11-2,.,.,CASSLDVSSYGYTF,TGTGCCAGCAGCTTAGACGTCAGCTCCTATGGCTACACCTTC
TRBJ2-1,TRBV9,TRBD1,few,CASSVGQGAGNEQFF,TGTGCCAGCAGCGTGGGACAGGGGGCGGGAAATGAGCAGTTCTTC